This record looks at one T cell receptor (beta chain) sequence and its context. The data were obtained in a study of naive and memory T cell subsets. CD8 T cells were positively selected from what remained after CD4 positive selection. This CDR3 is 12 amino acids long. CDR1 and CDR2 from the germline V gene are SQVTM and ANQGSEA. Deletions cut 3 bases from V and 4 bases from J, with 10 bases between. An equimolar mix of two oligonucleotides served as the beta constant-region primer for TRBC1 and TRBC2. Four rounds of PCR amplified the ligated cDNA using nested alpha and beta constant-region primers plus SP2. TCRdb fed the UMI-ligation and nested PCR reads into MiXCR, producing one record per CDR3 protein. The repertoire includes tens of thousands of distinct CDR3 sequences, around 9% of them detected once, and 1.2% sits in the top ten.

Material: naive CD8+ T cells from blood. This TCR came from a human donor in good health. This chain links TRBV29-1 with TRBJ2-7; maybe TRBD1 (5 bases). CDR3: CSVEGQDYEQYF. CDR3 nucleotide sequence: TGCAGCGTTGAGGGGCAGGATTACGAGCAGTACTTC.